Each of the 29 T cell receptor beta chains below was sequenced from the same sample in a study of T cells in Graves' hyperthyroidism and ophthalmopathy. Researchers took RNA transcripts and amplified the TCR beta CDR3 regions from them. During a first-round RT-PCR of the TCR CDR3, the HTBI primer set was used. TCRdb reanalysed the multiplex PCR reads using MiXCR and keeps one entry per CDR3 protein. The profile shows more than 300,000 distinct CDR3 sequences, about 18% of them singletons. Sequencing was performed on blood. These receptors were taken from a woman in her twenties or thirties with Graves' hyperthyroidism that later progressed to Graves' ophthalmopathy.

This clonotype has ten or more counts. The chain uses TRBV19 and TRBJ2-7; D assignment may be TRBD1 or TRBD2 (6 bases each). The germline V and J ends were trimmed by 5 bases and 3 bases, with 17 bases remaining between them. The CDR3 is made up of 15 amino acids. Germline V gene data show CDR1 as LNHDA and CDR2 as SQIVND (reference sequence). CDR3 coding DNA: TGTGCCAGTAGTGGCGGGACACCCTTTAACTACGAGCAGTACTTC. Translated: CASSGGTPFNYEQYF.

This clonotype was detected many times. J is TRBJ1-2 and V is TRBV3-1; unclear D gene. V lost 2 bases, J lost 4 bases, and 5 bases lay in between. The CDR3 loop spans 12 amino acids. Germline CDR1 LGHDT, CDR2 YNNKEL (reference sequence). The CDR3 here is CASSQKRYGYTF. The CDR3 region has the DNA TGTGCCAGCAGCCAAAAGCGCTATGGCTACACCTTC.

About this clonotype: A much larger clone lies a single base off, so this may be a read error. The chain is built from TRBV19 and TRBJ2-1; weak D call: TRBD2 (6 bases). CDR1 LNHDA and CDR2 SQIVND come from the germline V gene (reference sequence). The CDR3 contains 17 residues. Between the trimmed V and J ends, which lost 4 bases and 2 bases, there was a span of 18 bases. The CDR3, as DNA: TGTGCCAGTAGTAAGAGTAGGGTAGCGGCCCCCTACAATGAGCAGTTCTTC. Residues: CASSKSRVAAPYNEQFF.

This clonotype was found many times. This chain joins TRBV2 and TRBJ1-2; D unresolved. Trimming took off 11 bases at V and 4 bases at J, with 14 bases between the two ends. The V gene's germline CDR1 is SNHLY and CDR2 FYNNEI. The CDR3 runs to 12 residues. CDR3 protein: CAGVAALYGYTF. In DNA form, the CDR3 reads TGTGCCGGGGTGGCCGCTCTCTATGGCTACACCTTC.

This clonotype appeared many times. The junction shows a germline mismatch at one end, possibly a read error. CDR3 loop: CASSYYLDTNGGYTF. In nucleotides, the CDR3 is TGTGCCAGCAGCTACTACTTGGACACCAACGGCGGCTACACCTTC. The genes are TRBV6-5 and TRBJ1-2, with TRBD1 as a possible D gene (5 bases). CDR1 MNHEY and CDR2 SVGAGI come from the germline V gene. This CDR3 is 15 amino acids long.

The table lists this clonotype with many counts. The rearrangement joins TRBV5-1 to TRBJ1-5; D might be TRBD1 (5 bases). From germline, CDR1 is SGHRS and CDR2 YFSETQ. The CDR3 is 15 amino acids. Trimming pared 1 base from V and 2 bases from J, leaving 10 bases between. The CDR3 region is CASSLSGQGNQPQHF. CDR3 DNA: TGCGCCAGCAGCTTGTCAGGGCAGGGCAATCAGCCCCAGCATTTT.

A few counts support this clonotype. Germline is not matched at one junction end, which may reflect a read error. The rearrangement links TRBV6-2 or TRBV6-3 to TRBJ2-1; 7 bases are a match to TRBD1. Germline CDR1 MNHEY, CDR2 SVGEGT. The CDR3 extends over 15 amino acids. The chain's CDR3 is CASRATGFVYIEQFF. The CDR3 DNA reads TGTGCCAGCAGAGCGACAGGGTTCGTCTACATTGAGCAGTTCTTC.

The V and J genes are TRBV5-6 and TRBJ1-3; D uncertain. Germline CDR1 and CDR2: SGHDT and YYEEEE. The length of the CDR3 is 15 residues. V was pared by 3 bases and J by 0 bases, with 10 bases between. Here the CDR3 reads CASSSGPNSGNTIYF. The CDR3, as DNA: TGTGCCAGCAGCTCGGGTCCGAACTCTGGAAACACCATATATTTT.

Many counts were recorded for this clonotype. V usage is TRBV2 and J usage is TRBJ1-1; no definite D call. V was shortened by 0 bases and J by 5 bases, with 10 bases between the two germline ends. The CDR3 runs 14 residues. The germline V gene encodes CDR1 SNHLY and CDR2 FYNNEI. For the CDR3, the DNA is TGTGCCAGCAGTGAAGCTGGCCCGAGGACTGAAGCTTTCTTT. Encoded protein: CASSEAGPRTEAFF.

The rearrangement joins TRBV30 to TRBJ1-1; D is ambiguous. With 1 base removed from V and 0 bases from J, the gap between germline ends came to 15 bases. In germline, CDR1 is GTSNPN, CDR2 SVGIG (reference sequence). This CDR3 has 16 amino acids. CDR3 loop: CAWSDQVVVMNTEAFF. CDR3 bases: TGTGCCTGGAGTGACCAGGTGGTCGTGATGAACACTGAAGCTTTCTTT. Drawing the rest from reference TRBV30 and TRBJ1-1, the complete variable domain is SQTIHQWPATLVQPVGSPLSLECTVEGTSNPNLYWYRQAAGRGLQLLFYSVGIGQISSEVPQNLSASRPQDRQFILSSKKLLLSDSGFYLCAWSDQVVVMNTEAFFGQGTRLTVV.

There are many counts of this clonotype. The V and J genes are TRBV2 and TRBJ2-4, with TRBD1 identical over 10 bases. There are 14 residues in the CDR3. Germline-derived CDR1 and CDR2 are SNHLY and FYNNEI. Trimming at V came to 6 bases and at J to 7 bases, leaving 6 bases not matched to a gene. The CDR3 sequence: CASSSTGGYNIQYF. The DNA for the CDR3 is TGTGCCAGCAGCTCGACAGGGGGCTATAACATTCAGTACTTC.

Turning to this clonotype: Possible read error: a much larger clone is one base away. The chain uses TRBV12-3 or TRBV12-4 and TRBJ1-6; D not resolved. CDR3 size: 12 residues. V gave up 6 bases and J gave up 4 bases, with 4 bases separating them. CDR3 DNA: TGTGCCAGCAGCCAATATAATTCACCCCTCCACTTT. Amino acid sequence: CASSQYNSPLHF.

The V and J genes are TRBV4-1 and TRBJ2-7, with D possibly matching TRBD2 (5 bases). This CDR3 region has 16 residues. Trimming shortened V by 1 base and J by 2 bases, and 15 bases separated the two germline ends. The germline V gene encodes CDR1 MGHRA and CDR2 YSYEKL. The CDR3 here is CASSQGAGWGTYEQYF. In nucleotides, the CDR3 is TGCGCCAGCAGCCAAGGCGCGGGCTGGGGTACCTACGAGCAGTACTTC.

This clonotype was observed many times. V usage is TRBV27 and J usage is TRBJ1-2, with 8 bases that match TRBD1. The CDR3 length is 18 residues. Germline V gives CDR1 MNHEY, CDR2 SMNVEV (reference sequence). Trimming cost V 4 bases and J 0 bases; bases outside gene matches: 13. This chain's CDR3 is CASSSLPWDRSPNYGYTF. The CDR3 nucleotides are TGTGCCAGCAGTTCCCTACCCTGGGACAGGAGTCCTAACTATGGCTACACCTTC.

Ten or more counts support this clonotype. The chain has TRBV20-1 and TRBJ1-2, with D unresolved. The CDR3 extends over 12 amino acids. The germline gives CDR1 DFQATT, CDR2 SNEGSKA (reference sequence). V lost 3 bases and J 5 bases, leaving 10 bases between the germline ends. The CDR3 sequence is CSASTLGYGYTF. Written as DNA, the CDR3 is TGCAGTGCTAGCACGCTCGGTTATGGCTACACCTTC.

At least ten counts were recorded for this clonotype. This rearrangement joins TRBV24-1 to TRBJ2-3, with D tentatively TRBD1 or TRBD2 (5 bases each). V was clipped by 6 bases and J by 0 bases, with 9 bases between them. Germline V CDR1 and CDR2: KGHDR, SFDVKD. This CDR3 contains 14 residues. CDR3 sequence reads: CATSWGRSTDTQYF. Here the CDR3 DNA reads TGTGCCACCAGTTGGGGGAGAAGCACAGATACGCAGTATTTT.

Comment on this clonotype: A read error may explain this, as a much larger clone is one base away. The rearrangement joins TRBV6-2 or TRBV6-3 to TRBJ1-1; D may be TRBD1 (5 bases). Germline CDR1 and CDR2: MNHEY and SVGEGT. This CDR3 has 11 amino acids. This chain's CDR3 is CVSRWDGEAFF. DNA of the CDR3: TGTGTCAGCAGGTGGGACGGCGAAGCTTTCTTT.

The chain is built from TRBV7-8 and TRBJ2-1; D possibly matches TRBD1 or TRBD2 (5 bases each). CDR3 length: 14 residues. Trimming stripped 5 bases from V and 6 bases from J, with 14 bases between. From germline, CDR1 is SGHVS and CDR2 FQNEAQ. This CDR3 reads CASSRREGSNEQFF. The CDR3, as DNA: TGTGCCAGCAGCCGAAGAGAGGGGAGCAATGAGCAGTTCTTC.

The sample holds many counts of this clonotype. The chain joins TRBV6-1 to TRBJ1-1; D uncertain. This CDR3 is built from 14 residues. Trimming pared 3 bases from V and 3 bases from J, leaving 11 bases between. From germline, CDR1 is MNHNS and CDR2 SASEGT. DNA of the CDR3: TGTGCCAGCAGTGAGGGGAGTTTGGACACTGAAGCTTTCTTT. Residues: CASSEGSLDTEAFF.

CDR3 coding DNA: TGTGCCAGTAGTATAAGGCAGGGGGAAGGAAACATTCAGTACTTC. Protein product: CASSIRQGEGNIQYF. V usage is TRBV19 and J usage is TRBJ2-4, with 7 positions matching TRBD1. The V and J ends lost 2 bases and 6 bases, in that order; junction bases with no gene match: 7. The CDR3 consists of 15 residues. Germline loops: CDR1 LNHDA, CDR2 SQIVND (reference sequence).

This clonotype was seen many times. DNA for the CDR3: TGTGCCAGCAGCCAGAACAGCAATCAGCCCCAGCATTTT. This gives the protein CASSQNSNQPQHF. The chain uses TRBV3-1 and TRBJ1-5; the D is unclear. This CDR3 contains 13 residues. Between the trimmed V and J ends, which lost 3 bases and 1 base, there was a span of 4 bases. Looked up from germline, CDR1 is LGHDT and CDR2 is YNNKEL (reference sequence).

This clonotype was picked up many times. The chain has TRBV28 and TRBJ1-2; no definite D call. The CDR3 is 14 residues long. Germline CDR1 is MDHEN and CDR2 is SYDVKM. V was shortened by 4 bases and J by 8 bases, with 17 bases between the two germline ends. The CDR3 bases are TGTGCCAGCAGTTATCCGGGATCTGGGCTAGGCTACACCTTC. Translated: CASSYPGSGLGYTF.

This clonotype was observed many times. The chain uses TRBV24-1 and TRBJ2-7; 8 positions match TRBD2. The CDR3 sequence is 16 residues long. The ends lost 10 bases at V and 6 bases at J; junction bases unmatched: 19. Germline CDR1 is KGHDR and CDR2 is SFDVKD. The CDR3: CATQTRRGATASEQYF. CDR3 nucleotide sequence: TGTGCCACGCAGACCCGGCGGGGGGCCACGGCGAGCGAGCAGTACTTC.

The chain couples TRBV6-1 to TRBJ2-2, with 11 bases fitting TRBD2. The ends lost 1 base at V and 7 bases at J; junction bases unmatched: 8. The CDR3 extends over 17 amino acids. Germline loops: CDR1 MNHNS, CDR2 SASEGT. The CDR3 bases are TGTGCCAGCAGTGAAGTCACTAGCGGGAGTATCGACGGGGAGCTGTTTTTT. Its protein product is CASSEVTSGSIDGELFF.

CDR3 residues: CASWEQGGFIDEQYF. The CDR3 DNA reads TGTGCCAGCTGGGAACAGGGCGGGTTCATCGACGAGCAGTACTTC. The V and J genes are TRBV28 and TRBJ2-7; D may be TRBD1 (6 bases). V dropped 8 bases and J dropped 5 bases, with 22 bases sitting between them. Germline V gene lookup returns CDR1 MDHEN and CDR2 SYDVKM. The CDR3 is 15 residues long.

This clonotype turned up a few times. The rearrangement links TRBV29-1 to TRBJ2-7; TRBD1 matches at 11 bases. Germline V CDR1 and CDR2: SQVTM, ANQGSEA. The V gene end was trimmed by 5 bases and the J gene end by 3 bases; junction bases not matched to a gene: 3. The CDR3 sequence is 13 residues long. The CDR3 DNA sequence: TGCAGCGTTCGAGGGACAGGGGGCTACGAGCAGTACTTC. Encoded protein: CSVRGTGGYEQYF.

This clonotype was detected many times. The gene calls are TRBV28 and TRBJ2-7; D possibly corresponds to TRBD1 (7 bases). The CDR3 runs to 16 residues. Trimming removed 6 bases at V and 0 bases at J, with 18 bases between. Germline V lookup: CDR1 MDHEN, CDR2 SYDVKM. CDR3 sequence (DNA): TGTGCCAGCAGCCCCCTCGGAGGGGGCTTCTCCTACGAGCAGTACTTC. Protein: CASSPLGGGFSYEQYF.

This clonotype was seen at least ten times. The gene calls are TRBV30 and TRBJ1-1; a possible D gene is TRBD1 (5 bases). CDR1 is GTSNPN, CDR2 SVGIG, per germline (reference sequence). The CDR3 is 13 residues long. The germline V and J ends were trimmed by 3 bases and 4 bases, with 12 bases remaining between them. The DNA for the CDR3 is TGTGCCTGGAGCACAGGTAAGGCCACTGAAGCTTTCTTT. It encodes CAWSTGKATEAFF.

In DNA, the CDR3 is TGTGCCAGCAGCGTAGTAGGGGAGGAGGAACTGGGGAAGACTTACGAGCAGTACTTC. It translates to CASSVVGEEELGKTYEQYF. V usage is TRBV9 and J usage is TRBJ2-7, with D perhaps TRBD2 (6 bases). CDR1 is SGDLS, CDR2 YYNGEE, per germline. Deletions cut 0 bases from V and 4 bases from J, with 26 bases between. CDR3 length: 19 amino acids. The full variable domain, rest sourced from reference TRBV9 and TRBJ2-7, is DSGVTQTPKHLITATGQRVTLRCSPRSGDLSVYWYQQSLDQGLQFLIQYYNGEERAKGNILERFSAQQFPDLHSELNLSSLELGDSALYFCASSVVGEEELGKTYEQYFGPGTRLTVT.